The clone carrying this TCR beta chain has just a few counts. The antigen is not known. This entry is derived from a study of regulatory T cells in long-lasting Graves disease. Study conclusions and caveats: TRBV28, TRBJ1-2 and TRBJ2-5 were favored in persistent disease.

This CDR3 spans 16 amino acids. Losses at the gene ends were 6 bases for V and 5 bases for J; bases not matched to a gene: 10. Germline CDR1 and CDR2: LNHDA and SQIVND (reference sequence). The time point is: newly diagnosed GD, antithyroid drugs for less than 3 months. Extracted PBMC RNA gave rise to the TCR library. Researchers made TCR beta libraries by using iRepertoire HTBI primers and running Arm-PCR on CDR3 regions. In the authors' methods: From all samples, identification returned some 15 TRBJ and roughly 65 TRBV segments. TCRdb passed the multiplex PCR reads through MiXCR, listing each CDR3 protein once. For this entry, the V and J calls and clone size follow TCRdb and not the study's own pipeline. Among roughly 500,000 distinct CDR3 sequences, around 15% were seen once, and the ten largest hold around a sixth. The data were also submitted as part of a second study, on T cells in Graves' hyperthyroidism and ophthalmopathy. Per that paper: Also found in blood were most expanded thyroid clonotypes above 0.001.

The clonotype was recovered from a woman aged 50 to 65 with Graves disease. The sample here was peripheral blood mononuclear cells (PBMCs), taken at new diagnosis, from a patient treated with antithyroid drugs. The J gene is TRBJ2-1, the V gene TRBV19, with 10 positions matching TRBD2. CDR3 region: CASRKRLAGVNNEQFF. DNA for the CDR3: TGTGCCAGTAGGAAAAGGCTAGCGGGAGTAAACAATGAGCAGTTCTTC. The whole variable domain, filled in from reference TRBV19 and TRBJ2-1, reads DGGITQSPKYLFRKEGQNVTLSCEQNLNHDAMYWYRQDPGQGLRLIYYSQIVNDFQKGDIAEGYSVSREKKESFPLTVTSAQKNPTAFYLCASRKRLAGVNNEQFFGPGTRLTVL.